The 5 T cell receptor beta chains given below trace back to one sample, sequenced in a study of tumor and adjacent non-tumor tissue in lung cancer. No cell sorting was done before RNA was extracted from the tissue. The library came from three nested PCR rounds adapted from ARM-PCR protocols. In TCRdb, the multiplex PCR reads were re-called with MiXCR into one record per CDR3 protein. The top ten hold 22% of the sample, which has roughly 120,000 distinct CDR3 sequences, about 80% seen once. The sequenced sample consisted of lung tumor tissue. All receptors come from a man in his 70s with non-small cell lung cancer.

Many counts were recorded for this clonotype. This rearrangement joins TRBV29-1 to TRBJ2-3; the match to TRBD2 covers 9 bases. The CDR3 is 14 residues long. V lost 7 bases, J lost 2 bases, and 7 bases stayed unmatched. Germline V gene data show CDR1 as SQVTM and CDR2 as ANQGSEA. CDR3 sequence (DNA): TGCAGCGGGCTGGCGGGAGGGACCACAGATACGCAGTATTTT. Protein sequence: CSGLAGGTTDTQYF.

As for this clonotype: This may come from a read error, since a much larger clone is one base off. V usage is TRBV28 and J usage is TRBJ1-5; no clear D gene. CDR1 MDHEN and CDR2 SYDVKM come from the germline V gene. V was shortened by 10 bases and J by 1 base, with 8 bases between the two germline ends. CDR3 length: 12 amino acids. This CDR3 reads CANTGSNQPQHF. CDR3 bases: TGTGCCAACACGGGCAGCAATCAGCCCCAGCATTTT.

This clonotype was observed a handful of times. Without the conserved terminal phenylalanine or tryptophan, this CDR3 likely stems from a read error. This rearrangement joins TRBV29-1 to TRBJ2-6; 7 bases agree with TRBD2. This CDR3 is built from 14 residues. Germline V gives CDR1 SQVTM, CDR2 ANQGSEA. The CDR3 nucleotides read TGCAGTGTTGAGGCGGGGGCTGGGGCCAACGTCCTGACTTCC. Its protein is CSVEAGAGANVLTS.

About this clonotype itself: The junction departs from the called germline gene at one end, perhaps through a read error. This chain uses TRBV6-5 with TRBJ1-2, with TRBD1 as a possible D gene (5 bases). CDR1 MNHEY and CDR2 SVGAGI come from the germline V gene. There are 15 residues in the CDR3. The CDR3 protein is CASSCSGQGVYGYTF. DNA of the CDR3: TGTGCCAGCAGCTGCTCGGGCCAAGGGGTCTATGGCTATACCTTC.

The chain combines TRBV11-2 with TRBJ2-2, with TRBD2 matching 12 bases. The CDR3 loop spans 14 amino acids. With V trimmed by 8 bases and J by 5 bases, 3 bases remained unmatched. Germline lookup yields CDR1 SGHAT and CDR2 FQNNGV. The DNA of the CDR3 is TGTGCCAGCCCCCTAGCGGGGGGGACCGGGGAGCTGTTTTTT. It translates to CASPLAGGTGELFF.